The 21 T cell receptor beta chains below were found in one sample sequenced in a study of Ad26.COV2.S vaccination and SARS-CoV-2 variants. The protocol was immunoSEQ multiplex PCR, while the TCRdb copy is restricted to in-frame clones and leaves out a portion. The sample gives 410,000 or so clones, 92% of which show up once; more than 1.5% is in the top ten. Treatment denoted: around 19 received Ad26.COV2.S at low or high dose, single or two shots; roughly 5 received placebo; per-sample allocation not given. Following the first vaccine or placebo injection, samples were taken on day 63. The material was peripheral blood, obtained in a trial of Ad26.COV2.S vaccine versus placebo. These receptors all come from a person between 18 and 65 years old who received the Ad26.COV2.S COVID-19 vaccine or a placebo.

V gene TRBV27 combines with J gene TRBJ1-4; D is ambiguous. V gave up 3 bases and J gave up 8 bases, with 13 bases separating them. Germline assignment: CDR1 MNHEY and CDR2 SMNVEV (reference sequence). This CDR3 comprises 14 residues. CDR3: CASSFSNLGEKLFF. The DNA for the CDR3 is TGTGCCAGCAGTTTCTCCAATCTCGGCGAAAAACTGTTTTTT. Based on the CDR3 plus reference TRBV27 and TRBJ1-4, the full variable domain is EAQVTQNPRYLITVTGKKLTVTCSQNMNHEYMSWYRQDPGLGLRQIYYSMNVEVTDKGDVPEGYKVSRKEKRNFPLILESPSPNQTSLYFCASSFSNLGEKLFFGSGTQLSVL.

The CDR3 DNA follows: TGTGCCAGCAGCCTGCGCGAGGGCTACGAGCAGTACTTC. Protein: CASSLREGYEQYF. The chain joins TRBV12-3 or TRBV12-4 to TRBJ2-7; D may be TRBD2 (5 bases). The CDR3 is 13 residues long. Between the trimmed V and J ends, which lost 6 bases and 3 bases, there was a span of 12 bases.

The chain is built from TRBV9 and TRBJ2-1; a weak D match, TRBD2 (6 bases). The length of the CDR3 is 15 residues. V lost 4 bases and J lost 4, with 15 bases in between. The germline V gene has CDR1 SGDLS and CDR2 YYNGEE. The CDR3 protein is CASSPTSGLYNEQFF. The CDR3 bases are TGTGCCAGCAGCCCCACTTCGGGACTTTACAATGAGCAGTTCTTC.

The CDR3 DNA is TGTGCCAGCAGTGAAGGGGCGCGAGATGGCTACACCTTC. This codes for CASSEGARDGYTF. The chain links TRBV25-1 to TRBJ1-2, with a tentative D call TRBD1 (5 bases). With 2 bases removed from V and 6 bases from J, the gap between germline ends came to 10 bases. This CDR3 region has 13 residues. The germline V gene has CDR1 MGHDK and CDR2 SYGVNS.

This clone occurred once. The genes are TRBV28 and TRBJ2-6; unclear D gene. The CDR3 extends over 19 amino acids. V was cut by 4 bases and J by 0 bases, with 19 bases left in between. Germline CDR1 reads MDHEN; CDR2 reads SYDVKM. CDR3: CASSSLLGKQTSGANVLTF. For the CDR3, the DNA is TGTGCCAGCAGTTCACTCCTAGGAAAACAGACCTCTGGGGCCAACGTCCTGACTTTC. Filled out from reference TRBV28 and TRBJ2-6, the complete variable domain reads DVKVTQSSRYLVKRTGEKVFLECVQDMDHENMFWYRQDPGLGLRLIYFSYDVKMKEKGDIPEGYSVSREKKERFSLILESASTNQTSMYLCASSSLLGKQTSGANVLTFGAGSRLTVL.

The V gene is TRBV7-9, the J gene TRBJ2-2; 9 bases are shared with TRBD1. Germline CDR1 and CDR2: SEHNR and FQNEAQ (reference sequence). The CDR3 consists of 15 residues. Trimming took 6 bases from V and 9 from J; bases not matched to a gene: 11. The CDR3 region is CASSSYRGRIWELFF. The CDR3 DNA follows: TGTGCCAGCAGTTCCTACAGGGGGCGCATTTGGGAGCTGTTTTTT. The full variable domain, with the rest looked up from reference TRBV7-9 and TRBJ2-2, is DTGVSQNPRHKITKRGQNVTFRCDPISEHNRLYWYRQTLGQGPEFLTYFQNEAQLEKSRLLSDRFSAERPKGSFSTLEIQRTEQGDSAMYLCASSSYRGRIWELFFGEGSRLTVL.

This clone was recorded only once. This rearrangement joins TRBV15 to TRBJ1-2, with D possibly TRBD1 on 6 matching bases. Between the trimmed V and J ends, which lost 4 bases and 3 bases, there was a span of 18 bases. The CDR3 has 16 residues. Germline assignment: CDR1 LNHNV and CDR2 YYDKDF (reference sequence). CDR3 DNA sequence: TGTGCCACCAGCATCTGGGGGGCACCAGATGACTATGGCTACACCTTC. Residues: CATSIWGAPDDYGYTF.

This chain connects TRBV5-4 to TRBJ2-7; D could derive from TRBD1 or TRBD2 (6 bases each). V lost 3 bases to trimming and J lost 7 bases, with 14 bases between them. Germline CDR1 SGHNT, CDR2 YYREEE (reference sequence). The CDR3 contains 13 residues. The CDR3 DNA reads TGTGCCAGCAGCTGGGGGGCAGGACGGGAGCAGTACTTC. This encodes CASSWGAGREQYF.

CDR3 sequence: CSAIDWPGEGQPQHF. The CDR3 region has the DNA TGCAGTGCTATTGACTGGCCAGGGGAGGGACAGCCCCAGCATTTT. The chain is built from TRBV20-1 and TRBJ1-5; D possibly corresponds to TRBD1 (6 bases). CDR1 and CDR2 from the germline V gene are DFQATT and SNEGSKA (reference sequence). The V end lost 4 bases, the J end lost 7 bases, and 20 bases lay between the germline ends. The CDR3 is 15 residues long.

The chain carries TRBV30 and TRBJ2-5, with a tentative D call TRBD2 (6 bases). This CDR3 region has 14 residues. V was clipped by 4 bases and J by 5 bases, with 17 bases between them. CDR1 is GTSNPN and CDR2 is SVGIG in the germline V gene (reference sequence). In DNA, the CDR3 is TGTGCCTGGATGCATGGAGGGAAGTTGGAGACCCAGTACTTC. Its translation is CAWMHGGKLETQYF.

The V gene is TRBV7-9, the J gene TRBJ2-3; 8 bases are shared with TRBD1. The V gene end was trimmed by 0 bases and the J gene end by 5 bases; junction bases not matched to a gene: 7. CDR3 size: 16 residues. Germline values: CDR1 SEHNR, CDR2 FQNEAQ (reference sequence). The CDR3 DNA follows: TGTGCCAGCAGCTTAGCCGCTTGGACAGGGATAGATACGCAGTATTTT. Its protein product is CASSLAAWTGIDTQYF.

The rearrangement uses TRBV30 and TRBJ1-5; tentative D call: TRBD1 (5 bases). The CDR3 has 13 residues. V lost 2 bases and J lost 5, with 10 bases in between. Germline V gene data show CDR1 as GTSNPN and CDR2 as SVGIG (reference sequence). The CDR3 here is CAWSSDTDQPQHF. CDR3 in DNA: TGTGCCTGGAGTTCGGACACAGATCAGCCCCAGCATTTT.

The chain links TRBV4-3 to TRBJ2-3; weak D call: TRBD2 (6 bases). The CDR3 spans 17 residues. CDR1 LGHNA and CDR2 YSLEER come from the germline V gene. V was clipped by 0 bases and J by 4 bases, with 17 bases between them. The CDR3 loop reads CASSQDLVRGMADTQYF. The CDR3 nucleotides read TGCGCCAGCAGCCAAGATTTAGTTCGGGGGATGGCAGATACGCAGTATTTT.

The chain combines TRBV6-2 or TRBV6-3 with TRBJ2-7, with D perhaps TRBD2 (6 bases). The germline CDR1 and CDR2 sequences are MNHEY and SVGEGT. This CDR3 has 15 amino acids. V was clipped by 4 bases and J by 5 bases, with 18 bases between them. DNA of the CDR3: TGTGCCAGCAGTTTTAATTACGGAGGGGTCGACGAGCAGTACTTC. Translating gives CASSFNYGGVDEQYF.

The V call is TRBV29-1, the J call TRBJ1-1, with no clear D. V was clipped by 2 bases and J by 1 base, with 11 bases between them. From germline, CDR1 is SQVTM and CDR2 ANQGSEA. This CDR3 region has 14 residues. The CDR3 DNA follows: TGCAGCGTTGAACCTTCCCTGGGGAACACTGAAGCTTTCTTT. Translating it yields CSVEPSLGNTEAFF. Drawing the rest from reference TRBV29-1 and TRBJ1-1, the complete variable domain is SAVISQKPSRDICQRGTSLTIQCQVDSQVTMMFWYRQQPGQSLTLIATANQGSEATYESGFVIDKFPISRPNLTFSTLTVSNMSPEDSSIYLCSVEPSLGNTEAFFGQGTRLTVV.

This clone came up a few times. The chain links TRBV9 to TRBJ1-6; D is unclear. The ends were cut back, 0 bases at V and 9 bases at J, with 7 bases in the middle. The CDR3 is 13 residues long. CDR1 SGDLS and CDR2 YYNGEE come from the germline V gene. This CDR3 reads CASSVDRGSPLHF. Here the CDR3 DNA reads TGTGCCAGCAGCGTAGATCGAGGTTCACCCCTCCACTTT.

Regarding this clone: Other DNA sequences in the same sample also yield this CDR3. V usage is TRBV19 and J usage is TRBJ2-1; D call uncertain. There are 11 residues in the CDR3. Germline V gives CDR1 LNHDA, CDR2 SQIVND (reference sequence). Trimming removed 1 base from V and 7 bases from J, with 2 bases in between. Here the CDR3 DNA reads TGTGCCAGTAGTATAGGTAATGAGCAGTTCTTC. Its translation: CASSIGNEQFF.

This clone appeared a single time. The CDR3 DNA sequence: TGTGCCAGTAGTATAGGACTACACTACGAGCAGTACTTC. Its translation: CASSIGLHYEQYF. The V gene is TRBV19, the J gene TRBJ2-7, with D perhaps matching TRBD2 (5 bases). Germline V gene sequence: CDR1 LNHDA, CDR2 SQIVND (reference sequence). V was trimmed by 1 base and J by 3 bases, leaving 7 bases between them. CDR3 length: 13 residues.

The chain has TRBV7-2 and TRBJ2-5; 7 bases align to TRBD1. Looked up from germline, CDR1 is SGHTA and CDR2 is FQGNSA. This CDR3 comprises 14 residues. V trimming: 4 bases; J trimming: 2 bases; junction bases outside the gene matches: 4. CDR3 sequence reads: CASSYPTGQETQYF. The CDR3 bases are TGTGCCAGCAGCTATCCGACAGGGCAAGAGACCCAGTACTTC.

The V and J genes are TRBV6-1 and TRBJ1-6; no definite D call. Germline V gene data show CDR1 as MNHNS and CDR2 as SASEGT. With 11 bases removed from V and 7 bases from J, the gap between germline ends came to 18 bases. The CDR3 has 14 residues. CDR3 sequence: CAAWWKAGNSPLHF. The CDR3, as DNA: TGTGCCGCATGGTGGAAGGCGGGAAATTCACCCCTCCACTTT.

This rearrangement joins TRBV5-4 to TRBJ2-7; 15 nucleotides agree with TRBD2. Germline V gene data show CDR1 as SGHNT and CDR2 as YYREEE (reference sequence). The CDR3 is 16 amino acids. V trimming: 4 bases; J trimming: 5 bases; junction bases outside the gene matches: 7. CDR3 protein: CASSPGLAGGPDEQYF. The CDR3 DNA reads as TGTGCCAGCAGCCCTGGACTAGCGGGGGGGCCCGACGAGCAGTACTTC.